The T cell receptor beta chain under discussion was sequenced for a study of T cells in Graves' hyperthyroidism and ophthalmopathy. Criteria for exclusion of patients were uncontrolled infection, other autoimmune disease, pregnancy or lactation. CDR1 is SNHLY and CDR2 is FYNNEI in the germline V gene. Trimming took off 6 bases at V and 4 bases at J, with 13 bases between the two ends. The CDR3 loop spans 15 amino acids. It was RNA transcripts that yielded the amplified TCR beta CDR3 regions. Initially, a first-round RT-PCR of the TCR CDR3 employed the HTBI primer set. Using its own MiXCR run on the multiplex PCR reads, TCRdb lists one record per CDR3 protein. The sample contains roughly 380,000 distinct CDR3 sequences, approximately 13% of which appear only once.

The sequencing sample was made of blood. This clonotype was obtained from a man aged 25-45 years with Graves' hyperthyroidism that later progressed to Graves' ophthalmopathy. The chain joins TRBV2 to TRBJ1-6; no clear D. CDR3 loop: CASSQRGPYNSPLHF. The CDR3 nucleotides read TGTGCCAGCAGCCAGAGAGGACCATATAATTCACCCCTCCACTTT. Looking up the rest from reference TRBV2 and TRBJ1-6 gives the full variable domain: EPEVTQTPSHQVTQMGQEVILRCVPISNHLYFYWYRQILGQKVEFLVSFYNNEISEKSEIFDDQFSVERPDGSNFTLKIRSTKLEDSAMYFCASSQRGPYNSPLHFGNGTRLTVT.